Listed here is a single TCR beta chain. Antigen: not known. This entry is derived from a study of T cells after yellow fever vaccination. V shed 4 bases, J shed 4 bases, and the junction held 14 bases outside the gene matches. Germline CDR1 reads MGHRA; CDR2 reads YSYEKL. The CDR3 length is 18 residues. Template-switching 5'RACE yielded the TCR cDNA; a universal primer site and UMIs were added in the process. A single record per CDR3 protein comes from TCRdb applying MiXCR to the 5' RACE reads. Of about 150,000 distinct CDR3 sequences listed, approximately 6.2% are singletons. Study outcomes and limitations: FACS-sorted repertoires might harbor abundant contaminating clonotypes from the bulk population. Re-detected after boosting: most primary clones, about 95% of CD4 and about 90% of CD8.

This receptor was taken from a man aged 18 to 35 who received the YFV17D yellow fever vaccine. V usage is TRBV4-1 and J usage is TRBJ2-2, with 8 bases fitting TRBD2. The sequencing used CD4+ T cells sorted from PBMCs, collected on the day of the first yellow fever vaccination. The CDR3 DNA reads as TGCGCCAGCAGCCTACTGGGCGGGGGGCTTTTATTCACCGGGGAGCTGTTTTTT. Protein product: CASSLLGGGLLFTGELFF.